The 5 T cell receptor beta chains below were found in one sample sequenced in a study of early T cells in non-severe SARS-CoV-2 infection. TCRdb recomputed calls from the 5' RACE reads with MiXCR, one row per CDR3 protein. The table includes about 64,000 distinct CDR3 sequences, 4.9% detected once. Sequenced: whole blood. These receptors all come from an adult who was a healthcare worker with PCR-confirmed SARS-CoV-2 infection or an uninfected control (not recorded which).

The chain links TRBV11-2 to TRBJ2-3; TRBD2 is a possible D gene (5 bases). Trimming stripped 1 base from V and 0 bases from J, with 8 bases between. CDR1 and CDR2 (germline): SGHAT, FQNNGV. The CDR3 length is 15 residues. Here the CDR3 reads CASSLVSGSTDTQYF. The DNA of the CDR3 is TGTGCCAGCAGCTTAGTTTCGGGAAGCACAGATACGCAGTATTTT.

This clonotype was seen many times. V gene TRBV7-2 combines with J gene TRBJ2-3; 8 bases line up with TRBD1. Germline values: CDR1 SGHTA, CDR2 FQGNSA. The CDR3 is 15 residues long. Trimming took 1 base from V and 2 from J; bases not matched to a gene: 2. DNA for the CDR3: TGTGCCAGCAGCTTAGGACAGGGGTTCACAGATACGCAGTATTTT. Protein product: CASSLGQGFTDTQYF.

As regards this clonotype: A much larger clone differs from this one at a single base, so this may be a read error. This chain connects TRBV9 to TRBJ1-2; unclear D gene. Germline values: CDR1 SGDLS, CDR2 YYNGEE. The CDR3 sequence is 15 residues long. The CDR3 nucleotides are TGTGTCAGCAGCGTAGCCTGGCAAACTAACTATGGCTACACCTTC. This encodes CVSSVAWQTNYGYTF.

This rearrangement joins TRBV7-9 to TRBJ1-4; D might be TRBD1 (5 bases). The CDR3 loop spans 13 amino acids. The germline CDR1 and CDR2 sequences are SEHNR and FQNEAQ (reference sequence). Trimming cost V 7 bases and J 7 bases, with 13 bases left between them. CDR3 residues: CASTQAGGEKLFF. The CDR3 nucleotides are TGTGCCAGCACCCAAGCGGGGGGTGAAAAACTGTTTTTT.

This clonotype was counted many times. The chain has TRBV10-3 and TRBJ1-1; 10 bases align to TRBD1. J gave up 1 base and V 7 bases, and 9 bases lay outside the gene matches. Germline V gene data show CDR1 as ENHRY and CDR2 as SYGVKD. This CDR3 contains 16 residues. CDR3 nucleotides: TGTGCCATCACTCGTAGGACAGGGGGGAGGAACACTGAAGCTTTCTTT. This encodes CAITRRTGGRNTEAFF.